These 20 T cell receptor beta chains came from one sample sequenced in a study of blood T cell repertoires in COVID-19. Data came from immunoSEQ multiplex PCR; TCRdb stores just in-frame clones and leaves some out. The table lists roughly 68,000 clones, around four fifths of them singletons. The sequenced material came from peripheral blood. The receptors come from a woman aged 45 to 65 with acute or convalescent COVID-19.

This clone appeared a few times. The V gene is TRBV13, the J gene TRBJ2-3, with D unresolved. The CDR3 loop spans 14 amino acids. CDR1 is PRHDT and CDR2 is FYEKMQ in the germline V gene (reference sequence). V lost 0 bases and J lost 6, with 10 bases in between. The CDR3 DNA sequence: TGTGCCAGCAGCTTAGGTCCAGTTGCCGATACGCAGTATTTT. Translated, it gives CASSLGPVADTQYF.

This rearrangement joins TRBV2 to TRBJ2-4; possibly TRBD2 for D (6 bases). This CDR3 contains 12 residues. The germline V and J ends were trimmed by 8 bases and 6 bases, with 11 bases remaining between them. Germline V gene sequence: CDR1 SNHLY, CDR2 FYNNEI. The CDR3: CASAREINIQYF. CDR3 sequence (DNA): TGTGCCAGCGCCCGGGAGATAAACATTCAGTACTTC. Filled out from reference TRBV2 and TRBJ2-4, the complete variable domain reads EPEVTQTPSHQVTQMGQEVILRCVPISNHLYFYWYRQILGQKVEFLVSFYNNEISEKSEIFDDQFSVERPDGSNFTLKIRSTKLEDSAMYFCASAREINIQYFGAGTRLSVL.

CDR3 loop: CSAKGNSPLHF. The CDR3 DNA sequence: TGCAGTGCTAAGGGGAATTCACCCCTCCACTTT. The J gene is TRBJ1-6, the V gene TRBV20-1, with D possibly TRBD1 on 5 matching bases. Trimming took 4 bases from V and 7 from J, leaving 5 bases between them. The germline gives CDR1 DFQATT, CDR2 SNEGSKA (reference sequence). The CDR3 spans 11 residues.

The rearrangement links TRBV5-6 to TRBJ1-2; TRBD1 might be the D (5 bases). Trimming left V 4 bases short and J 2 bases short, with 9 bases between. Germline CDR1 reads SGHDT; CDR2 reads YYEEEE. The CDR3 consists of 13 residues. CDR3 in amino acids: CASSRPGNYGYTF. The CDR3 coding sequence is TGTGCCAGCAGCCGGCCAGGGAACTATGGCTACACCTTC. Complete variable domain (other parts from reference TRBV5-6 and TRBJ1-2): DAGVTQSPTHLIKTRGQQVTLRCSPKSGHDTVSWYQQALGQGPQFIFQYYEEEERQRGNFPDRFSGHQFPNYSSELNVNALLLGDSALYLCASSRPGNYGYTFGSGTRLTVV.

J is TRBJ1-2 and V is TRBV28; D may be TRBD1 (6 bases). The CDR3 runs 13 residues. V lost 11 bases, J lost 8 bases, and 21 bases lay in between. Germline-derived CDR1 and CDR2 are MDHEN and SYDVKM. The CDR3 DNA follows: TGTGCCGGCACCTCTGTGGGGGCCCAGGGCTACACCTTC. Protein product: CAGTSVGAQGYTF.

The genes are TRBV7-2 and TRBJ2-2; D is perhaps TRBD2 (5 bases). Trimming cost V 5 bases and J 6 bases, with 25 bases left between them. Germline CDR1 SGHTA, CDR2 FQGNSA. The CDR3 is made up of 18 amino acids. This CDR3 reads CASSPEAVRDLSSGELFF. In DNA, the CDR3 is TGTGCCAGCAGCCCAGAAGCTGTGAGGGATCTAAGCTCCGGGGAGCTGTTTTTT. Full variable domain (missing parts from reference TRBV7-2 and TRBJ2-2): GAGVSQSPSNKVTEKGKDVELRCDPISGHTALYWYRQSLGQGLEFLIYFQGNSAPDKSGLPSDRFSAERTGGSVSTLTIQRTQQEDSAVYLCASSPEAVRDLSSGELFFGEGSRLTVL.

The CDR3 bases are TGTGCCAGCAGTTCGACAGGGGCTAATGAAAAACTGTTTTTT. Residues: CASSSTGANEKLFF. The chain combines TRBV28 with TRBJ1-4, with 8 positions matching TRBD1. Per germline, CDR1 MDHEN and CDR2 SYDVKM. Losses at the gene ends were 4 bases for V and 3 bases for J; bases not matched to a gene: 1. This CDR3 has 14 amino acids.

The chain has TRBV29-1 and TRBJ2-1; 8 bases are shared with TRBD2. CDR3 size: 15 residues. Germline CDR1 SQVTM, CDR2 ANQGSEA. The trim removed 8 bases at V and 1 base at J, leaving 10 bases unmatched. Here the CDR3 DNA reads TGCAGCACCCGCAGCAGCGGGAGTTCCTACAATGAGCAGTTCTTC. Translating it yields CSTRSSGSSYNEQFF.

The genes are TRBV7-9 and TRBJ1-2, with 7 bases aligning to TRBD1. J was trimmed by 0 bases and V by 4 bases; bases with no gene match: 11. The CDR3 covers 17 residues. The germline V gene has CDR1 SEHNR and CDR2 FQNEAQ (reference sequence). CDR3 bases: TGTGCCAGCAGCTCAATACCGGGACAGTTATCTAACTATGGCTACACCTTC. Translating gives CASSSIPGQLSNYGYTF. Full variable domain (remainder filled in from reference TRBV7-9 and TRBJ1-2): DTGVSQNPRHKITKRGQNVTFRCDPISEHNRLYWYRQTLGQGPEFLTYFQNEAQLEKSRLLSDRFSAERPKGSFSTLEIQRTEQGDSAMYLCASSSIPGQLSNYGYTFGSGTRLTVV.

The CDR3 protein is CASSPGEKTQYF. The CDR3 nucleotides are TGTGCCAGCAGCCCGGGGGAGAAGACCCAGTACTTC. V gene TRBV7-8 combines with J gene TRBJ2-5; weak D call: TRBD2 (6 bases). V was clipped by 5 bases and J by 6 bases, with 10 bases between them. The CDR3 extends over 12 amino acids. Germline CDR1 is SGHVS and CDR2 is FQNEAQ.

The CDR3 DNA reads TGTGCCAGCAGCCAAGACCCTAGCGGGGGGGGAGAGACCCAGTACTTC. Translated: CASSQDPSGGGETQYF. The V call is TRBV4-2, the J call TRBJ2-5; 12 bases map to TRBD2. The CDR3 has 16 amino acids. After removal of 0 bases from V and 4 bases from J, the junction contained 3 bases not matched to a gene. The germline V gene has CDR1 LGHNA and CDR2 YNFKEQ.

The V and J genes are TRBV7-2 and TRBJ2-1; TRBD1 aligns across 9 bases. Germline V gene data show CDR1 as SGHTA and CDR2 as FQGNSA. CDR3 length equals 13 residues. The CDR3 region has the DNA TGTGCTTCGGGGGACAGGGTGGGAAATGAGCAGTTCTTC. It translates to CASGDRVGNEQFF.

V and J are TRBV19 and TRBJ2-7; a weak D match, TRBD1 (5 bases). V was shortened by 2 bases and J by 5 bases, with 10 bases between the two germline ends. The CDR3 contains 13 residues. CDR1 and CDR2 from the germline V gene are LNHDA and SQIVND (reference sequence). The CDR3 coding sequence is TGTGCCAGTAGTATAAGTGAAGGGGACGAGCAGTACTTC. Amino acid sequence: CASSISEGDEQYF.

This chain links TRBV5-5 with TRBJ2-1, with TRBD1 as a possible D gene (6 bases). V was shortened by 4 bases and J by 3 bases, with 20 bases between the two germline ends. Germline-derived CDR1 and CDR2 are SGHKS and YYEKEE (reference sequence). The CDR3 has 17 residues. CDR3 protein: CASSRAGTPNVYNEQFF. The CDR3 DNA follows: TGTGCCAGCAGCCGAGCCGGGACACCTAATGTCTACAATGAGCAGTTCTTC.

The chain uses TRBV7-7 and TRBJ2-1; D perhaps matches TRBD2 (6 bases). V dropped 5 bases and J dropped 5 bases, with 13 bases sitting between them. There are 14 residues in the CDR3. CDR1 and CDR2 (germline): SSHAT, FNYEAQ (reference sequence). The CDR3 loop is CASSVTTSNNEQFF. CDR3 bases: TGTGCCAGCAGCGTCACCACTAGCAACAATGAGCAGTTCTTC.

This chain joins TRBV3-1 (or the pseudogene TRBV3-2) and TRBJ2-5; D possibly corresponds to TRBD2 (6 bases). The CDR3 sequence is 14 residues long. CDR1 LGHDT and CDR2 YNNKEL come from the germline V gene (reference sequence). V lost 6 bases, J lost 4 bases, and 15 bases lay in between. The chain's CDR3 is CASRSTGTSETQYF. The CDR3 bases are TGTGCCAGCAGATCGACCGGGACTTCAGAGACCCAGTACTTC.

The chain combines TRBV27 with TRBJ2-1; possibly TRBD2 for D (5 bases). Trimming took 6 bases from V and 3 from J, leaving 15 bases between them. Per germline, CDR1 MNHEY and CDR2 SMNVEV (reference sequence). The CDR3 consists of 15 residues. The CDR3, as DNA: TGTGCCAGCAGCCTAAGGACTCCTGGCTACAATGAGCAGTTCTTC. It yields the protein CASSLRTPGYNEQFF.

This clone was counted a few times. This chain connects TRBV27 to TRBJ1-2; 7 nucleotides match TRBD1. After removal of 4 bases from V and 3 bases from J, the junction contained 2 bases not matched to a gene. The CDR3 has 13 residues. Germline V gene sequence: CDR1 MNHEY, CDR2 SMNVEV (reference sequence). CDR3: CASSSTGDYGYTF. The CDR3 DNA reads as TGTGCCAGCAGTTCAACAGGGGACTATGGCTACACCTTC.

V and J are TRBV10-3 and TRBJ2-7, with D tentatively TRBD1 (6 bases). V lost 7 bases and J 2 bases, leaving 12 bases between the germline ends. The CDR3 runs 13 residues. Germline-derived CDR1 and CDR2 are ENHRY and SYGVKD. The CDR3 is CAITEDSTYEQYF. DNA of the CDR3: TGTGCCATCACCGAGGACAGTACCTACGAGCAGTACTTC.

This chain joins TRBV20-1 and TRBJ2-6; D gene ambiguous. The CDR3 is 16 amino acids. CDR1 is DFQATT and CDR2 is SNEGSKA in the germline V gene (reference sequence). V lost 3 bases to trimming and J lost 0 bases, with 12 bases between them. DNA for the CDR3: TGCAGTGCTAGTAAACCACATATCTCTGGGGCCAACGTCCTGACTTTC. The encoded protein is CSASKPHISGANVLTF.